Following are 7 T cell receptor beta chains from one sample sequenced in a study of tissue T cells after allogeneic stem cell transplantation (dated by TCRdb to 2022 to 2024). Library creation used the immunoSEQ multiplex PCR assay. TCRdb took over this immuneACCESS table, retaining in-frame rearrangements with V and J assigned. Such tables are incomplete; in checked studies, under half of the missing clones stem from an unresolved V gene, and the remainder is unexplained. For this sample there are roughly 4,000 clones; 66% appear just once. The ten largest clones represent 6.5% to 7.5% of the sample. Reading the label with the study, this specimen's time point is: human tissue collected at research (rapid) autopsy. The sequencing here drew on left colon tissue, taken at autopsy. The receptors stem from a male donor at least 60 years old with lung cancer.

V is TRBV28 and J is TRBJ2-2; D might be TRBD1 (5 bases). Per germline, CDR1 MDHEN and CDR2 SYDVKM. Trimming removed 2 bases at V and 1 base at J, with 11 bases between. This CDR3 comprises 16 residues. The CDR3 loop reads CASSLHAGWNTGELFF. The CDR3, as DNA: TGTGCCAGCAGTTTACATGCAGGGTGGAACACCGGGGAGCTGTTTTTT.

This rearrangement joins TRBV14 to TRBJ2-3; no firm D call. CDR1 and CDR2 from the germline V gene are SGHDN and FVKESK. The CDR3 runs 13 residues. V lost 0 bases, J lost 9 bases, and 10 bases lay in between. CDR3 coding DNA: TGTGCCAGCAGCCAAGATCTGGCTACCACGCAGTATTTT. This codes for CASSQDLATTQYF.

In its sample, this clone was seen a few times. J is TRBJ1-2 and V is TRBV19; 7 nucleotides match TRBD1. Germline V gives CDR1 LNHDA, CDR2 SQIVND (reference sequence). The CDR3 contains 14 residues. Trimming cost V 3 bases and J 5 bases; bases outside gene matches: 6. The CDR3 region is CASSIRDSLYGYTF. CDR3 coding DNA: TGTGCCAGTAGTATTCGGGACAGCCTTTATGGCTACACCTTC.

The chain carries TRBV29-1 and TRBJ2-3, with 13 bases aligning to TRBD2. Germline V gives CDR1 SQVTM, CDR2 ANQGSEA. The CDR3 is made up of 14 amino acids. V lost 6 bases to trimming and J lost 6 bases; unmatched junction nucleotides: 6. DNA of the CDR3: TGCAGCGTGGCCAGACTAGCGGGAGGCGATACGCAGTATTTT. It encodes CSVARLAGGDTQYF.

The chain couples TRBV30 to TRBJ2-4; TRBD1 might be the D (6 bases). Germline V gene data show CDR1 as GTSNPN and CDR2 as SVGIG (reference sequence). The V end lost 0 bases, the J end lost 9 bases, and 18 bases lay between the germline ends. CDR3 length: 15 amino acids. The CDR3 here is CAWSVRGTPIAIQYF. CDR3 DNA: TGTGCCTGGAGTGTACGAGGGACACCAATCGCCATTCAGTACTTC.

The CDR3 sequence is CAIKEGAGKHTDTQYF. CDR3 nucleotides: TGTGCCATCAAGGAGGGGGCCGGAAAACATACAGATACGCAGTATTTT. The chain is built from TRBV10-3 and TRBJ2-3; tentative D call: TRBD1 (7 bases). Germline loops: CDR1 ENHRY, CDR2 SYGVKD. Trimming left V 7 bases short and J 3 bases short, with 20 bases between. The length of the CDR3 is 16 residues.

Only a few counts were recorded for this clone. V and J are TRBV7-9 and TRBJ1-5, with TRBD1 matching 7 bases. Germline V CDR1 and CDR2: SEHNR, FQNEAQ (reference sequence). With V trimmed by 5 bases and J by 2 bases, 3 bases remained unmatched. The CDR3 sequence is 14 residues long. The CDR3 is CASSTGQGNQPQHF. The CDR3 DNA follows: TGTGCCAGCAGCACCGGACAGGGCAATCAGCCCCAGCATTTT.